This T cell receptor (beta chain) was sequenced for a study of OX40 agonist ivuxolimab in advanced cancers. The wider study: Earlier treatment with anti-PD-1, anti-PD-L1 or anti-CTLA-4 was permitted, and 35% to 45% had received some.

Sequencing was performed with immunoSEQ multiplex PCR; in TCRdb, only in-frame clones are kept and a portion is missing. Among about 64,000 clones listed, about 89% were seen once. This clone occurred once. Autoimmune disease history or systemic immunosuppression barred patients. Trimming pared 6 bases from V and 8 bases from J, leaving 16 bases between. Per the germline V gene, CDR1 is KGHSH and CDR2 is LQKENI. CDR3 length: 14 amino acids. Specimen: CD4+ or CD8+ T cells sorted from blood, collected in a trial of the OX40 agonist ivuxolimab. This sequence joins TRBV18 and TRBJ1-4; D perhaps matches TRBD1 (6 bases). This TCR was sampled from an adult with an advanced solid tumor such as melanoma, head and neck, liver or kidney cancer. The CDR3 DNA sequence: TGTGCCAGCTCTTTACAGGGAGGAAACGAAAAACTGTTTTTT. This translates into CASSLQGGNEKLFF. Variable domain in full (rest from reference TRBV18 and TRBJ1-4): NAGVMQNPRHLVRRRGQEARLRCSPMKGHSHVYWYRQLPEEGLKFMVYLQKENIIDESGMPKERFSAEFPKEGPSILRIQQVVRGDSAAYFCASSLQGGNEKLFFGSGTQLSVL.